This T cell receptor (beta chain) originates from a study of PD-1 blockade in classical Hodgkin lymphoma. Patients all relapsed after autologous stem cell transplantation, and there was variation in brentuximab vedotin exposure. With regard to this clone: Its target is unknown.

V was cut by 6 bases and J by 7 bases, with 9 bases left in between. This CDR3 contains 11 residues. Germline V gene sequence: CDR1 MNHEY, CDR2 SMNVEV (reference sequence). Clones were sequenced by immunoSEQ multiplex PCR, and TCRdb holds only the in-frame ones, with some missing. In the table there are roughly 12,000 clones, approximately 85% of which are singletons. Study-level results: Baseline TCR diversity was reportedly lower in newly diagnosed patients than in healthy donors. It was reported as lower still in relapsed/refractory patients.

The chain combines TRBV27 with TRBJ1-1, with unresolved D. The receptor was isolated from a human donor with classical Hodgkin lymphoma. Sample: peripheral blood mononuclear cells (PBMCs), taken at baseline. CDR3 region: CASRAGLEAFF. CDR3 nucleotides: TGTGCCAGCAGGGCAGGTCTTGAAGCTTTCTTT.